The T cell receptor beta chain described here comes from a study of CD8 T cells in Susac syndrome. It was treatment-naive patients with stable or active relapsing-remitting disease who made up the multiple sclerosis controls. The CDR3 runs 14 residues. CDR1 SSHAT and CDR2 FNYEAQ come from the germline V gene (reference sequence). After extraction with the RNeasy kit, 0.5 to 1 ug of the RNA was reverse transcribed using random hexamers. immunoSEQ multiplex PCR amplified TCR beta CDR3 across 54 Vbeta, 13 Jbeta. A single record per CDR3 protein comes from TCRdb applying MiXCR to the immunoSEQ multiplex PCR reads. Of 300,000 to 350,000 distinct CDR3 sequences in the sample, about 90% are singletons; the top ten hold roughly 0.059%. Notes on this clonotype: The junction differs from germline at one of its ends, possibly a read error.

The TCR originated in a human donor with multiple sclerosis. This chain joins TRBV7-7 and TRBJ2-5; TRBD2 aligns across 9 bases. Sequences were obtained from CD4+ T cells from PBMCs. Written as DNA, the CDR3 is TGTGCTAGCAGCCCGGGGGCGGGGGGGGAGACCCAGTACTTC. This encodes CASSPGAGGETQYF.